This T cell receptor beta chain was captured in a study of blood T cell repertoires in COVID-19. About the study: The United States, Italy and Spain provided the acute and convalescent COVID-19 samples. T cells, B-cell-depleted T cells, or PBMCs provided the cDNA or gDNA that served as material.

Libraries were prepared by immunoSEQ multiplex PCR; TCRdb keeps only in-frame clonotypes and omits some of them. The sample holds 120,000 or so clones, about four fifths seen once. Germline assignment: CDR1 LGHNA and CDR2 YNFKEQ. Trimming removed 2 bases from V and 6 bases from J; junction bases left unmatched: 2. This CDR3 is built from 15 residues. This TCR derives from a man aged 55-75 years with active or convalescent COVID-19. Source material: peripheral blood. The V call is TRBV4-2, the J call TRBJ2-1; TRBD2 aligns across 12 bases. CDR3 sequence: CASSQRTSGINEQFF. DNA of the CDR3: TGTGCCAGCAGCCAAAGGACTAGCGGGATCAATGAGCAGTTCTTC.